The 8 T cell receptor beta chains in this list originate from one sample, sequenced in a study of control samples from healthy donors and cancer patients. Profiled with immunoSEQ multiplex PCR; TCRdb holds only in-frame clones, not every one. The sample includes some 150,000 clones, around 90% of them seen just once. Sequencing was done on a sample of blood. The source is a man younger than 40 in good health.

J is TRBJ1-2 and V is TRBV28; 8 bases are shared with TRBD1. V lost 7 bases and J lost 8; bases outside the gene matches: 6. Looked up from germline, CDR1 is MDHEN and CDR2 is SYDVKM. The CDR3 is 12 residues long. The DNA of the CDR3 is TGTGCCAGCACCCGGACAGGGAACGGCTACACCTTC. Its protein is CASTRTGNGYTF.

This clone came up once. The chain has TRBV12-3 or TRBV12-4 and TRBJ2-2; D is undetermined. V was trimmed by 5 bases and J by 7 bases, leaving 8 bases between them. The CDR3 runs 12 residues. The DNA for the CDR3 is TGTGCCAGCAGTCCGGCAAACGGGGAGCTGTTTTTT. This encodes CASSPANGELFF.

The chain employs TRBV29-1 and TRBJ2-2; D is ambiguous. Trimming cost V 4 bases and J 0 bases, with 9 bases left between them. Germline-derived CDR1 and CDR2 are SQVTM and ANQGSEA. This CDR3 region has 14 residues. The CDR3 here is CSVGRATNTGELFF. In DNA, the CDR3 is TGCAGCGTTGGAAGGGCTACGAACACCGGGGAGCTGTTTTTT.

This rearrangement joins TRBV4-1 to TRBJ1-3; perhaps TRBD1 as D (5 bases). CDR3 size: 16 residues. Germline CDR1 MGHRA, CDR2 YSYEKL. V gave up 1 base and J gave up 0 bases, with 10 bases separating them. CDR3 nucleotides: TGCGCCAGCAGCCAAGTTCAGGGAGGCTCTGGAAACACCATATATTTT. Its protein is CASSQVQGGSGNTIYF.

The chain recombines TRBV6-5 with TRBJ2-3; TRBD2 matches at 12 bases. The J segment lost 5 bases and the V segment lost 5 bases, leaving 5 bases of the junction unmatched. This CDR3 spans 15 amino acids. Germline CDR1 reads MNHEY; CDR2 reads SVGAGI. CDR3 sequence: CASSLAGGHQDTQYF. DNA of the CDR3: TGTGCCAGCAGTCTAGCGGGGGGGCATCAAGATACGCAGTATTTT.

CDR3 loop: CASSDGTGTYEQYF. The CDR3 DNA reads TGTGCCAGCAGTGATGGGACAGGGACCTACGAGCAGTACTTC. This chain links TRBV6-1 with TRBJ2-7; 9 bases are shared with TRBD1. Looked up from germline, CDR1 is MNHNS and CDR2 is SASEGT. The CDR3 extends over 14 amino acids. J gave up 2 bases and V 3 bases, and 2 bases lay outside the gene matches.

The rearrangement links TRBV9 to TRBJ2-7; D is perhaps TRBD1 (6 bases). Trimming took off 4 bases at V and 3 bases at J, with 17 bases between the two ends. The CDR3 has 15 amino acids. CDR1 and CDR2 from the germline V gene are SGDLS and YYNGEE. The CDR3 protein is CASSYSPLGGYEQYF. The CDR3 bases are TGTGCCAGCAGCTATAGCCCCCTAGGGGGCTACGAGCAGTACTTC.

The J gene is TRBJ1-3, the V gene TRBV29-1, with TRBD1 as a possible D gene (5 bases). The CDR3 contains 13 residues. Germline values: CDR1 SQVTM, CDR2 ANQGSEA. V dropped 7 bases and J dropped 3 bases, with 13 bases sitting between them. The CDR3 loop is CSAQQGFGNTIYF. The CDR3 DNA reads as TGCAGCGCACAGCAGGGATTTGGAAACACCATATATTTT.